The T cell receptor (beta chain) described here comes from a study of blood T cell repertoires in COVID-19. The method was immunoSEQ multiplex PCR; TCRdb's version includes in-frame clones alone and lacks a portion of them. The data show around 340,000 clones, around nine tenths seen once. V was pared by 5 bases and J by 5 bases, with 18 bases between. The germline gives CDR1 MDHEN, CDR2 SYDVKM. The CDR3 is made up of 15 amino acids. The gene calls are TRBV28 and TRBJ1-1; D is perhaps TRBD1 (6 bases). This receptor was obtained from a woman aged 55 to 70 with COVID-19, enrolled during active disease. The sequencing sample was made of peripheral blood. CDR3 DNA: TGTGCCAGCAGTCGTACCAGGGGCTTTGGGACTGAAGCTTTCTTT. It yields the protein CASSRTRGFGTEAFF.